A single sample is the source of the 8 T cell receptor beta chains below, sequenced in a study of lung T cells in sarcoidosis with Löfgren's syndrome. TCRdb recomputed calls from the reads with MiXCR, one row per CDR3 protein. The table has about 20,000 distinct CDR3 sequences, less than 25% seen once. Sequencing input: CD4+ T cells from PBMCs. These receptors were taken from a human donor with sarcoidosis (Löfgren's syndrome or another form), or a control subject (not recorded which).

Many counts were recorded for this clonotype. The CDR3 is CASSLTGNSNQPQHF. CDR3 sequence (DNA): TGCGCCAGCAGCTTAACAGGGAATAGCAATCAGCCCCAGCATTTT. The gene calls are TRBV5-1 and TRBJ1-5; the D gene is possibly TRBD1 (6 bases). V lost 2 bases and J lost 0, with 9 bases in between. Germline V gene lookup returns CDR1 SGHRS and CDR2 YFSETQ. The CDR3 spans 15 residues.

This clonotype was recorded many times. One junction end disagrees with the germline gene, perhaps due to a read error. The rearrangement uses TRBV10-3 and TRBJ2-3; 12 bases are shared with TRBD1. This CDR3 is built from 14 residues. Germline V gene lookup returns CDR1 ENHRY and CDR2 SYGVKD. The CDR3 loop is CAIGPGQGADTQYF. The CDR3, as DNA: TGTGCCATCGGACCGGGACAGGGGGCAGATACGCAATATTTT.

This clonotype was detected many times. This chain links TRBV19 with TRBJ2-5; possibly TRBD2 for D (6 bases). V gave up 1 base and J gave up 4 bases, with 10 bases separating them. Germline CDR1 reads LNHDA; CDR2 reads SQIVND (reference sequence). The CDR3 loop spans 14 amino acids. DNA of the CDR3: TGTGCCAGTAGTATAGTGAGGGGAGGAGAGACCCAGTACTTC. This translates into CASSIVRGGETQYF.

The chain links TRBV27 to TRBJ2-7, with 7 positions matching TRBD1. This CDR3 comprises 15 residues. V shed 6 bases and J 3 bases; nucleotides not matched to a gene: 11. Looked up from germline, CDR1 is MNHEY and CDR2 is SMNVEV (reference sequence). Here the CDR3 DNA reads TGTGCCAGCAGAATCAAGGGGACAGTCAGCTACGAGCAGTACTTC. Protein sequence: CASRIKGTVSYEQYF.

On this clonotype itself: A read error may be the cause here, since a much bigger clone is one base away. V usage is TRBV5-1 and J usage is TRBJ1-1, with TRBD1 matching over 8 bases. Germline V gives CDR1 SGHRS, CDR2 YFSETQ. CDR3 size: 13 residues. In DNA, the CDR3 is TGCGCCAGCAGCGCGGACAGGGTTAGTGAAGCTTCCTTT. This translates into CASSADRVSEASF.

This clonotype was found many times. The chain links TRBV12-3 or TRBV12-4 to TRBJ1-4, with D possibly TRBD1 on 6 matching bases. Trimming removed 1 base at V and 7 bases at J, with 10 bases between. This CDR3 is built from 14 residues. The CDR3 loop is CASSLGRGIEKLFF. In DNA form, the CDR3 reads TGTGCCAGCAGTTTAGGGAGGGGGATTGAAAAACTGTTTTTT.

V and J are TRBV5-1 and TRBJ2-3, with 10 positions matching TRBD2. CDR3 length equals 15 residues. Trimming at V came to 3 bases and at J to 6 bases, leaving 7 bases not matched to a gene. The germline gives CDR1 SGHRS, CDR2 YFSETQ. Here the CDR3 reads CASSSLAGVRDTQYF. Here the CDR3 DNA reads TGCGCCAGCAGCTCCCTAGCGGGAGTCAGGGATACGCAGTATTTT.

About this clonotype itself: Germline is not matched at one junction end, which may reflect a read error. The chain joins TRBV30 to TRBJ1-1; D gene unclear. Per germline, CDR1 GTSNPN and CDR2 SVGIG (reference sequence). The length of the CDR3 is 12 residues. Here the CDR3 DNA reads TGTGACTGGAGTTGGGGGAACACTGAAGCTTTCTTT. Its translation is CDWSWGNTEAFF.